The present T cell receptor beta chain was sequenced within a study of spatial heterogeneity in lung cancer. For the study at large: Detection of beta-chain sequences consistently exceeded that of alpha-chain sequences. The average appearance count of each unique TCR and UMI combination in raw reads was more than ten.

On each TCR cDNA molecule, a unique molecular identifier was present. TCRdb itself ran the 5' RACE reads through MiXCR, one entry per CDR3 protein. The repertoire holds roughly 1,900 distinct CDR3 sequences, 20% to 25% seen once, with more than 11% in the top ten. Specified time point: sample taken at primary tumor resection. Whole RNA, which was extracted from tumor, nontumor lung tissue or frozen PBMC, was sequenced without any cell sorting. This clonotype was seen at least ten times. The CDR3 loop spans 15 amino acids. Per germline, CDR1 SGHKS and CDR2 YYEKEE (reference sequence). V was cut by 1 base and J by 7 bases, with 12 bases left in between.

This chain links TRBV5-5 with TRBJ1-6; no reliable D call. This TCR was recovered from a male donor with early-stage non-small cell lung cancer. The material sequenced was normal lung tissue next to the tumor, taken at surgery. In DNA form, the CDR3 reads TGTGCCAGCAGCTTGAGGGCCCTAGGAAATTCACCCCTCCACTTT. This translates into CASSLRALGNSPLHF.